Following are 2 T cell receptor beta chains from one sample sequenced in a study of tumor-infiltrating lymphocytes in primary liver carcinoma. Priming with a constant-region primer yielded TCR beta cDNA from approximately 500 ng total RNA. Library construction for TCR beta comprised three nested multiplex PCR rounds performed with slightly modified ARM-PCR. The first two PCR rounds used TRBV1-TRBV30 forward primers with a C-beta reverse primer, around 10 cycles each. One entry per CDR3 protein results from TCRdb running MiXCR on the multiplex PCR reads. The table has roughly 100,000 distinct CDR3 sequences, roughly 85% seen once. Each 20-30 mg portion of unsorted bulk tissue served as the source for co-extraction of RNA and DNA. Material for sequencing was liver tumor tissue from sampling region 3. The sample's subset: tumor region T3, left-lateral pole. These receptors all stem from a man in his forties or fifties with primary liver carcinoma and hepatitis B virus infection.

As concerns this clonotype: One junction end disagrees with the germline gene, perhaps due to a read error. The V gene is TRBV4-2, the J gene TRBJ2-1, with D perhaps given as TRBD1 or TRBD2 (5 bases each). Germline loops: CDR1 LGHNA, CDR2 YNFKEQ. The CDR3 runs 16 residues. CDR3 amino acids: CASSHAEGEGNNEEFF. For the CDR3, the DNA is TGTGCCAGCAGCCACGCCGAGGGAGAGGGGAACAATGAGGAGTTCTTC.

This chain uses TRBV6-5 with TRBJ2-7; D not certain. Germline-derived CDR1 and CDR2 are MNHEY and SVGAGI. The CDR3 is made up of 14 amino acids. The CDR3 region has the DNA TGTGGCAGGAGTTACGAATCTAGACCCTACGAGCAGTACTTC. This gives the protein CGRSYESRPYEQYF.